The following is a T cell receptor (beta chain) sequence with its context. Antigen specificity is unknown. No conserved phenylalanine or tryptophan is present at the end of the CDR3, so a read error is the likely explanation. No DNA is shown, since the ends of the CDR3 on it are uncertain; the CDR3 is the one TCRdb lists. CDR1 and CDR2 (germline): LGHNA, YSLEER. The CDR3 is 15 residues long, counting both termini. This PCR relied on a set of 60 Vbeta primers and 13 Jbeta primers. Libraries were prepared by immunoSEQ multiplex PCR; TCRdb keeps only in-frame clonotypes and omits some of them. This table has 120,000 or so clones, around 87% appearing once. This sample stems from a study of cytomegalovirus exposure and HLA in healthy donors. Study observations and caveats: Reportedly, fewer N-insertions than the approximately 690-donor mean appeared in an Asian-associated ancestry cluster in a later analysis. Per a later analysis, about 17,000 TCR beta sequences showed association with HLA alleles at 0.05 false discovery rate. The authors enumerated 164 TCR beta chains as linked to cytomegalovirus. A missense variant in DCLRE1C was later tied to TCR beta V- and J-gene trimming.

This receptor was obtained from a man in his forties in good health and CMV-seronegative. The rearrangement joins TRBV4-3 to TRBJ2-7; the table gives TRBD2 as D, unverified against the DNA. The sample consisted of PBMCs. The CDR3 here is CASSQEGGALSNVQD.